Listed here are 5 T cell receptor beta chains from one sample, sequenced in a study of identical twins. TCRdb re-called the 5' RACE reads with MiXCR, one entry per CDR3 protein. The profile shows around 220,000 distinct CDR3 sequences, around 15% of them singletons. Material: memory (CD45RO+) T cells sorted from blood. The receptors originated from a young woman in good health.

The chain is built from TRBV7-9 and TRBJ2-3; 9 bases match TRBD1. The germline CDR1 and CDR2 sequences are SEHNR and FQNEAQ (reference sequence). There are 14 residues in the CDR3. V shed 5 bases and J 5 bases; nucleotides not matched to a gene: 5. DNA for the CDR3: TGTGCCAGCAGCCAACAGGGGGCACAAGATACGCAGTATTTT. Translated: CASSQQGAQDTQYF.

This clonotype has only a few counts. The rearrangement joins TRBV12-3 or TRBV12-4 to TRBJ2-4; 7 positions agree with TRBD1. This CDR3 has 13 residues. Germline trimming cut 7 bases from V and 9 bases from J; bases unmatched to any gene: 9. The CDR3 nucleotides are TGTGCCAGCACACAGGGGTCCGGGGCCATTCAGTACTTC. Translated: CASTQGSGAIQYF.

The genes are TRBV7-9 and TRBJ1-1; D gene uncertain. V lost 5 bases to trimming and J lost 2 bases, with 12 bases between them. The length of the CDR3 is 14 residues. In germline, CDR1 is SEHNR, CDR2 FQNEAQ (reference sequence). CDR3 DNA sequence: TGTGCCAGCAGCGTCATGGGGTTAAACACTGAAGCTTTCTTT. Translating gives CASSVMGLNTEAFF. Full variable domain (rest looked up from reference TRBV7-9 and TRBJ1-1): DTGVSQNPRHKITKRGQNVTFRCDPISEHNRLYWYRQTLGQGPEFLTYFQNEAQLEKSRLLSDRFSAERPKGSFSTLEIQRTEQGDSAMYLCASSVMGLNTEAFFGQGTRLTVV.

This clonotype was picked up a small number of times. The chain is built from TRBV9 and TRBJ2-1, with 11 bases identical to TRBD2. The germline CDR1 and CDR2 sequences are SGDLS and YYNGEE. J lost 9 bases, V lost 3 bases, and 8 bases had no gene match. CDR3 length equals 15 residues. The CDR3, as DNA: TGTGCCAGCAGCGACGAGACTAGCGGGGTTTCTGAGCAGTTCTTC. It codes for CASSDETSGVSEQFF.

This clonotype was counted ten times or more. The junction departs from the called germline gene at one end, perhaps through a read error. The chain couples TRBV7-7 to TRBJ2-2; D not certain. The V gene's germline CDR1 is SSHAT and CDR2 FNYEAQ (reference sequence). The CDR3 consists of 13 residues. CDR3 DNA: TGTGCTAGCAGCACCGACCCCACCGGGGAGCTGTTTTTT. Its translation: CASSTDPTGELFF.